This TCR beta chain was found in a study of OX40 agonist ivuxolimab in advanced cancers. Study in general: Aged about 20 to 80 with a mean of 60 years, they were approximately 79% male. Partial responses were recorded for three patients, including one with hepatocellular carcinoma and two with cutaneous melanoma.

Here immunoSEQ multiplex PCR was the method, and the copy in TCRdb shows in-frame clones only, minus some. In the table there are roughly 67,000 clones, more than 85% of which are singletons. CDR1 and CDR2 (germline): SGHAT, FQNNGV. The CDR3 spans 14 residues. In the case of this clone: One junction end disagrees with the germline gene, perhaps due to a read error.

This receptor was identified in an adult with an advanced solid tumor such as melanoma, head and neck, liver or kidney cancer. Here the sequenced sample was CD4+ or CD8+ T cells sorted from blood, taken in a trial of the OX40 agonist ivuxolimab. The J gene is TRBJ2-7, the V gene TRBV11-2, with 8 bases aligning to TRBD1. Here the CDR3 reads CASSIDRGGYEQYF. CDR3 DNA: TGTGCCAGCAGCATAGACAGGGGAGGTTACGAGCAGTACTTC.